This TCR beta chain derives from a study of siplizumab effects on memory and regulatory T cells (dated by TCRdb to about 2019). The study in broad terms: The study looked at the effect of siplizumab, an anti-CD2 antibody, on alloreactive T-cell subsets in allogeneic mixed lymphocyte reactions made from human PBMCs. Summary of the overall study and its limitations: Whether proliferating Tregs from siplizumab cultures were suppressive was not functionally confirmed. In reactions with siplizumab, an average of 68.8% of mappable alloreactive CD4+ clones were Treg-derived, compared with roughly 26% in control reactions. Because sequences below about 10^-5 frequency were poorly captured, only a minor fraction of alloreactive clones could be mapped to unstimulated subsets. Siplizumab significantly reduced the cumulative frequency of alloreactive sequences traceable to unstimulated CD4+ memory T cells. About 75-95% of proliferating CD4+ or CD8+ clones could not be given a naive or memory phenotype. Greater diversity appeared to be present in unstimulated naive T cells than in memory T cells, and a substantial contribution to the alloresponse seemed to be made by naive cells.

Receptor libraries were prepared by the immunoSEQ multiplex PCR assay. About 10^5 TCR templates per sample were assayed by the deep sequencing platform. Genomic DNA extracted from sorted T cells was used for TCRbeta CDR3 sequencing. The authors processed their data as follows. The R programming language was used for clonal analysis of TCRbeta CDR3 data. Comparing unstimulated samples against CFSE-low samples taken after the reaction was how alloreactive CD4+ and CD8+ clones were defined. Regulatory or non-regulatory origin of alloreactive CD4+ clones was assigned by matching sequences to the sorted unstimulated Treg and non-Treg repertoires. As stored in TCRdb, this immuneACCESS dataset retains in-frame rearrangements with V and J assigned. A fraction of the clones does not appear; measured against another copy, unresolved V genes explain less than half of the discrepancy, and the remainder lacks a known reason. V, J and clone size reflect that table, while D and trimming were determined from the DNA. Within this sample are more than 95,000 clones, with 93% of them counted one time only. In total, the top ten clones hold roughly 0.59% of the sample.

Sorted unstimulated T cells and proliferating T cells recovered from mixed lymphocyte reactions were subjected to TCRbeta CDR3 sequencing. Fresh whole blood from more than 8 HLA-typed healthy donors was used as the source from which PBMCs were isolated. To map where alloreactive clones came from, CD4+ regulatory T cells in the unstimulated state were FACS-sorted. The CDR3 runs 16 amino acids, cysteine and phenylalanine included. The only DNA kept is the CDR3, 48 bases in frame from the first base. From a lookup of the germline V gene (reference sequence), CDR1 and CDR2 are SGHNT and YYREEE. V and J are trimmed by 2 bases and 6 bases, and the gene matches miss 9 bases of the junction. As regards this clone: Its antigen specificity is not known. Per-nucleotide qualities are absent, and no much larger clonotype sits a single base away.

The V and J genes are TRBV5-4 and TRBJ2-1; 9 bases in between match TRBD1. The source is a human donor in good health. Sequenced material: Tregs sorted from blood. The nucleotide sequence is given as TGTGCCAGCAGCTTATGGCCCGGACAGGGGACCAATGAGCAGTTCTTC. It translates to CASSLWPGQGTNEQFF.